This paragraph reports one T cell receptor (beta chain). Which antigen it targets is not known. No much larger clonotype is one base removed from it; base qualities were not supplied. The sample comes from a study of shared clonotypes between healthy human individuals (dated by TCRdb to the early 2020s). Regarding the complete study: The cohort comprised a couple of women and a few men aged 18 to 49 years. For each donor, three plates each were used for CD4 naive and CD4 memory, two plates were used for CD8 naive, and one plate was used for CD8 memory. To estimate repertoire size and how much clonotypes are shared between individuals, the study performed deep sequencing of blood TCR repertoires from about five healthy adults. To increase sequencing depth and limit assay-specific biases, different laboratories used diverse techniques to prepare libraries and sequence TCR repertoires. Between about 0.8 and 9 billion PBMCs per donor were obtained by leukapheresis.

The cysteine opens and the phenylalanine closes a CDR3 of 14 amino acids. The kept DNA is CDR3 alone, 42 bases in frame from the first base. Trimming at the junction amounts to 1 base on V and 8 bases on J, and the germline ends lie 14 bases apart. CDR1 and CDR2 (GTSNPN, SVGIG) derive from the germline V gene (reference sequence). Healthy HIV-negative adults with no recently reported acute infections or vaccinations were included as donors. All donors were Caucasian adults living in Nashville, Tennessee, USA. CD4+ T cells were enriched through magnetic negative selection, after which naive cells were positively selected on CD45RA and the remaining negative fraction served as the memory subset. Blood was obtained by leukapheresis, after which PBMCs were separated by Ficoll-Histopaque density gradient centrifugation and cryopreserved in liquid nitrogen vapor phase. Analytical flow cytometry was used to check the purity and quantity of each magnetically sorted T cell population. Genomic DNA was isolated from every sorted fraction and measured by UV absorbance on a Nanodrop 2000c.

TCR CDR3 regions were amplified from genomic DNA by multiplex PCR using the deep immunoSEQ assay. Extracted genomic DNA from each cell subset was spread evenly across all wells of several immunoSEQ 96-well plates, with each plate serving as a replicate. For sorted subsets, 200 to 250 ng of genomic DNA, equivalent to 25,000 to 30,000 T cell genomes, went into each replicate PCR. Purified libraries were quantified with a Qubit 3.0 fluorometer, sized on a Bioanalyzer 2100, and re-quantified with the KAPA Library Quantification kit. A separate single-read 150-cycle Illumina NextSeq 550 flow cell was used to sequence each immunoSEQ 96-well plate. The authors' pipeline ran thus. Because the immunoSEQ output included only junctional sequences and no quality scores, the filtering could not be the same as the filtering used for full-length reads. Sequences were annotated with PyIR, a Python wrapper for IgBLAST v1.9, and V/J genes and CDR3 were assigned using IMGT germline references. Reads were removed for weak V/J assignments (E-value above 1e-6), missing CDR3, stop codons, out-of-frame junctions, or ambiguous translated residues. V3J clonotypes were defined by identical inferred V gene, J gene, and CDR3 amino acid sequence. To compute the percentage overlap between repertoires, the number of shared unique clonotypes was divided by the size of the smaller repertoire. Repertoire richness was assessed with RTK rarefaction, the Chao1 estimator, and Recon v2.1 estimates of unobserved clonotypes. OLGA was used to compute generation probabilities for all TCRbeta clonotypes that the gDNA method yielded from a few donors. TCRdb mirrors the immuneACCESS table, restricted to in-frame sequences. Some clones are absent from its copies; in checked studies, under half trace to an unresolved V gene, and the reason for the others is unknown. The V and J calls and clone size are taken from that table; D and trimming were inferred from the DNA. Counted in this sample were 2 million to 2.5 million clones; roughly 90% of them appeared once. Together, the top ten hold around 0.38% of the sample.

General findings and caveats noted by the study authors: Across a few donors, around 5.4% of naive CD4, roughly 3.5% of naive CD8, under 2.5% of memory CD4, and 0.3% to 0.45% of memory CD8 clonotypes were shared. Compared with non-shared clonotypes, clonotypes shared by all four sorted-subset donors had higher generation probabilities. Because the study included a small number of donors, the genetic and exposure-history diversity represented was limited. Sampling was restricted to blood, and TCR repertoires in tissue are likely to differ from TCR repertoires in blood. Pairwise subsampling led to the expectation that sequencing depth would affect the degree of clonotype sharing among donors. Rarefaction of sorted-subset datasets indicated incomplete sequencing despite the large sequencing depth. Larger estimated clonotype richness was generally found for naive subsets than for memory subsets.

The receptor was isolated from a young man in good health. Some clones in this sample may be carry-over from other donors' samples. Input material: naive CD4+ T cells from PBMCs. What this sample's cell subset or site label stands for: CD45RA+ positively selected. The rearrangement joined TRBV30 to TRBJ2-2; the D gene is possibly TRBD2, with 5 bases matching. Here is the DNA: TGTGCCTGGAGTGCCCTAGCAGCGGCTGGGGAGCTGTTTTTT. The encoded protein is CAWSALAAAGELFF.